The source of this T cell receptor (beta chain) is a study of T cells in Graves' hyperthyroidism and ophthalmopathy. Findings of the study overall: Most thyroid clonotypes that were expanded above 0.001 also turned up in blood.

Exclusion criteria comprised uncontrolled infection, other autoimmune disease, pregnancy or lactation. This clonotype occurred many times. Its antigen is still unknown. Germline CDR1 and CDR2: SGHNT and YENEEA. The CDR3 is made up of 14 amino acids. The V and J ends lost 0 bases and 4 bases respectively, with 7 bases between them. TCR beta CDR3 regions were amplified from RNA. The HTBI primer set was used in a first-round RT-PCR of the TCR CDR3. MiXCR was run by TCRdb on the multiplex PCR reads, yielding one entry per CDR3 protein. This sample has some 460,000 distinct CDR3 sequences, with 15% to 19% found just once.

This receptor was identified in a woman under 30 with Graves' hyperthyroidism. The chain couples TRBV11-3 to TRBJ2-1; D is unclear. Sequenced: blood. The CDR3 DNA reads TGTGCCAGCAGCTTAGATCCCTCTTACAATGAGCAGTTCTTC. This translates into CASSLDPSYNEQFF.